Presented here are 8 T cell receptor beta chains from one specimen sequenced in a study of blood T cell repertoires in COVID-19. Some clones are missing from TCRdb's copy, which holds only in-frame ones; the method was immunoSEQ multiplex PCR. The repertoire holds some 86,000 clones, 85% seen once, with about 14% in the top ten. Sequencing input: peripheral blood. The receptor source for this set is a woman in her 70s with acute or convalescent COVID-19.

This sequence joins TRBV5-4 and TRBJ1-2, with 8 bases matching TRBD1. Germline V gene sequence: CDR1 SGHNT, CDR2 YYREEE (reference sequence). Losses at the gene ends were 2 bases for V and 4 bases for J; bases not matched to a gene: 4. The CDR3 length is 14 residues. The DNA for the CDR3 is TGTGCCAGCAGCTTTAGGGACAGGCCCTATGGCTACACCTTC. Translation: CASSFRDRPYGYTF.

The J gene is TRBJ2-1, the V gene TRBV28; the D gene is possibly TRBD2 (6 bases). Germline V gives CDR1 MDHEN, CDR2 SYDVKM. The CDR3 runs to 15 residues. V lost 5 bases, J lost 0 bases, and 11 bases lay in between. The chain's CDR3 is CASSTTSRSYNEQFF. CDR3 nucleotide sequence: TGTGCCAGCAGTACGACTAGTCGCTCCTACAATGAGCAGTTCTTC. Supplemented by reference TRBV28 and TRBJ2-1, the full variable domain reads DVKVTQSSRYLVKRTGEKVFLECVQDMDHENMFWYRQDPGLGLRLIYFSYDVKMKEKGDIPEGYSVSREKKERFSLILESASTNQTSMYLCASSTTSRSYNEQFFGPGTRLTVL.

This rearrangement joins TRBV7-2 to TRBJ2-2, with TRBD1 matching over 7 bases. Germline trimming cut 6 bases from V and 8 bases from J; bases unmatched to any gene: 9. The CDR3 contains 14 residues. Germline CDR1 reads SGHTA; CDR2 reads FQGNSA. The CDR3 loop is CASRRDSVAGELFF. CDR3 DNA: TGTGCCAGCAGGAGGGACAGCGTAGCGGGGGAGCTGTTTTTT.

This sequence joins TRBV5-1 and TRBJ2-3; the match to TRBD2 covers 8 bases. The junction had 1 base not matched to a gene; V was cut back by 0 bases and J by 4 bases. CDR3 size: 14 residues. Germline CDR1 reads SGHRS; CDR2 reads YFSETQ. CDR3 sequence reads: CASSLGLASDTQYF. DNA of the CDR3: TGCGCCAGCAGCTTGGGACTAGCGTCAGATACGCAGTATTTT.

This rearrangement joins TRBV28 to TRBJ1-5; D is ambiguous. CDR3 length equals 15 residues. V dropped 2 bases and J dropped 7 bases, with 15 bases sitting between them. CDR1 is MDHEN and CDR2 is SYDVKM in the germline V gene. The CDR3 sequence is CASSLLGPTWQPQHF. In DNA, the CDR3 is TGTGCCAGCAGTTTACTAGGTCCTACCTGGCAGCCCCAGCATTTT.

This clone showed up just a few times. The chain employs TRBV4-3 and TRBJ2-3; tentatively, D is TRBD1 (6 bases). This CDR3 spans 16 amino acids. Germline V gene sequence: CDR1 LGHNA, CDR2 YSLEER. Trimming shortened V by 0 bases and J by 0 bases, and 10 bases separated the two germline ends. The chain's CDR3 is CASSQDLDSSTDTQYF. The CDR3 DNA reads TGCGCCAGCAGCCAAGATCTGGACAGTAGCACAGATACGCAGTATTTT.

In DNA form, the CDR3 reads TGTGCCAGCAGCCCCAGCGCGGGGGGGTTAGATACGCAGTATTTT. Translation gives CASSPSAGGLDTQYF. The chain employs TRBV6-4 and TRBJ2-3, with 9 bases lining up with TRBD2. The CDR3 covers 15 residues. The germline gives CDR1 MRHNA, CDR2 SNTAGT. J gave up 5 bases and V 6 bases, and 9 bases lay outside the gene matches.

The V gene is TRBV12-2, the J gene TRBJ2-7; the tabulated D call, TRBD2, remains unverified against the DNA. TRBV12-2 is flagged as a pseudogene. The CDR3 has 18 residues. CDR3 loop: CASRLAETSGISSYEQYV. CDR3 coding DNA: TGTGCAAGTCGCTTAGCCGAGACTAGCGGGATTAGCTCCTACGAGCAGTACGTC.